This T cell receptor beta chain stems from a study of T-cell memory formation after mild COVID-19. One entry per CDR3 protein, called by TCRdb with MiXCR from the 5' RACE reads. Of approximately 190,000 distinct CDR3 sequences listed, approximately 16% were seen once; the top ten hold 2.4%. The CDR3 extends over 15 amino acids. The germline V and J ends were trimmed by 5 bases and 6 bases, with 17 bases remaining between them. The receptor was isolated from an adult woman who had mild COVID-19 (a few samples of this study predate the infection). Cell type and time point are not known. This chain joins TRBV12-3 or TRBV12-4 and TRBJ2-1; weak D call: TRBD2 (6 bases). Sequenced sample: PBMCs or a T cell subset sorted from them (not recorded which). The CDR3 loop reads CASSTTGTLRNEQFF. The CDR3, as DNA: TGTGCCAGCAGTACTACCGGGACTTTACGCAATGAGCAGTTCTTC.